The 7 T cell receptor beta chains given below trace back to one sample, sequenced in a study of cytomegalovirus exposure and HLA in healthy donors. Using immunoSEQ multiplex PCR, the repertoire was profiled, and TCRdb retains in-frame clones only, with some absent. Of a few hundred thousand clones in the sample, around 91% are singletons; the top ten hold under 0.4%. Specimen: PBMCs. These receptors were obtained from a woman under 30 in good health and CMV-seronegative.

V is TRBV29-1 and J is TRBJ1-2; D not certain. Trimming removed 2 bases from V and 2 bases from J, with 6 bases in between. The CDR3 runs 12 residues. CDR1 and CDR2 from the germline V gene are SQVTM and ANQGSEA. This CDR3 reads CSVEPQNYGYTF. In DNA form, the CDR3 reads TGCAGCGTTGAACCCCAGAACTATGGCTACACCTTC.

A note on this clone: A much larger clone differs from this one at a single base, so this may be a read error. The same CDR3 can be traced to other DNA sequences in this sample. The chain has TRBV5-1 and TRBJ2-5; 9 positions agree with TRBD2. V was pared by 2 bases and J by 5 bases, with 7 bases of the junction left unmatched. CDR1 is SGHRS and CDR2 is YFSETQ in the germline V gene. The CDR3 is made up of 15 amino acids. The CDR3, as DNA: TGCGCCAGCAGCTTAGGCGGGGGGGCCCGGGAGACCCAGTACTTC. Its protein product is CASSLGGGARETQYF.

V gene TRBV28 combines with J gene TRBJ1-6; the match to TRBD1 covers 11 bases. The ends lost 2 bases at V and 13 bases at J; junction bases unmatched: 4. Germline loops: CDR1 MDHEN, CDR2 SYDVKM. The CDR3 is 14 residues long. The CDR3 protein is CASSLGQGASPLHF. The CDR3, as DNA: TGTGCCAGCAGTTTAGGACAGGGGGCTTCTCCCCTCCACTTT.

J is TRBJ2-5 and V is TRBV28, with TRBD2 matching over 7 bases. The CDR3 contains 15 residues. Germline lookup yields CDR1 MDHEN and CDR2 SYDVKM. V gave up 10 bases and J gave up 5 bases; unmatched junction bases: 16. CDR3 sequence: CATREGLAAIETQYF. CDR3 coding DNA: TGTGCCACCAGGGAGGGGCTAGCTGCGATCGAGACCCAGTACTTC. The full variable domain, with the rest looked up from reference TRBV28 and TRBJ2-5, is DVKVTQSSRYLVKRTGEKVFLECVQDMDHENMFWYRQDPGLGLRLIYFSYDVKMKEKGDIPEGYSVSREKKERFSLILESASTNQTSMYLCATREGLAAIETQYFGPGTRLLVL.

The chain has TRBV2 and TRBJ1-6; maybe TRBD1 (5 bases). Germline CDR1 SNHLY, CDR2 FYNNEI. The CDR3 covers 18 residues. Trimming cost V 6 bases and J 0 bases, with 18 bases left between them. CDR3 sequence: CASRPFGGTSSYNSPLHF. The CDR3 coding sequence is TGTGCCAGCAGGCCCTTCGGGGGAACGAGCTCCTATAATTCACCCCTCCACTTT.

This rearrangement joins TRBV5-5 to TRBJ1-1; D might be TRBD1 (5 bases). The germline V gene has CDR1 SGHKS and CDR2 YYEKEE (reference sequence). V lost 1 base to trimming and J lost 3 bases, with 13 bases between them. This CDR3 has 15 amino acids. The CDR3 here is CASSLMGRGDTEAFF. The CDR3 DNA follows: TGTGCCAGCAGCTTGATGGGAAGGGGCGACACTGAAGCTTTCTTT.

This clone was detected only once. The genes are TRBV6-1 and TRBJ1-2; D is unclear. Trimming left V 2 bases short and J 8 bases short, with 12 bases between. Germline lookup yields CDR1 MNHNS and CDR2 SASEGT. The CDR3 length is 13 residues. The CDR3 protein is CASSESWGGGYTF. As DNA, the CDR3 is TGTGCCAGCAGTGAATCATGGGGAGGCGGCTACACCTTC.